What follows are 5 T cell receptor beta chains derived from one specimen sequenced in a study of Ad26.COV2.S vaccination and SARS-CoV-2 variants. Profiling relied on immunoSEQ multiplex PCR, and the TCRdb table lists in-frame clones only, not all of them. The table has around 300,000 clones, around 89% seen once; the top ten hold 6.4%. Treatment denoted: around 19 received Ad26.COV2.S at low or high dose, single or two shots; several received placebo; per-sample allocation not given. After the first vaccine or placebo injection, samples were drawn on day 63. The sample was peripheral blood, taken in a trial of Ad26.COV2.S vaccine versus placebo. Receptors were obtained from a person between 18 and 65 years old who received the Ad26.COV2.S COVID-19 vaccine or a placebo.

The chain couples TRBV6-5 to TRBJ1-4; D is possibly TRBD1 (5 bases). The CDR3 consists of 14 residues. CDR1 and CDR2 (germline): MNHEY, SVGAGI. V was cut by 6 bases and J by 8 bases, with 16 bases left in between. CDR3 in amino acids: CASSPLGGGEKLFF. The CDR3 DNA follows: TGTGCCAGCAGCCCCCTTGGGGGAGGGGAAAAACTGTTTTTT.

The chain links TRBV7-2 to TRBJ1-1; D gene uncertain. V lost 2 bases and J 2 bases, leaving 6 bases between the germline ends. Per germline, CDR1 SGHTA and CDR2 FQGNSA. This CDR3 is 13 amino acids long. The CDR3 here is CASSLWPNTEAFF. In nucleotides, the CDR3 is TGTGCCAGCAGCTTATGGCCAAACACTGAAGCTTTCTTT.

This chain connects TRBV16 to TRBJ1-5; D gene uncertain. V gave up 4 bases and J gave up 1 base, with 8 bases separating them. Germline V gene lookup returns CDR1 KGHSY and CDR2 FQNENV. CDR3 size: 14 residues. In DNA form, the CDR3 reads TGTGCCAGCAGCCCAGGCGCAAGCAATCAGCCCCAGCATTTT. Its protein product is CASSPGASNQPQHF. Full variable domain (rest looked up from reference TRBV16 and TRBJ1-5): GEEVAQTPKHLVRGEGQKAKLYCAPIKGHSYVFWYQQVLKNEFKFLISFQNENVFDETGMPKERFSAKCLPNSPCSLEIQATKLEDSAVYFCASSPGASNQPQHFGDGTRLSIL.

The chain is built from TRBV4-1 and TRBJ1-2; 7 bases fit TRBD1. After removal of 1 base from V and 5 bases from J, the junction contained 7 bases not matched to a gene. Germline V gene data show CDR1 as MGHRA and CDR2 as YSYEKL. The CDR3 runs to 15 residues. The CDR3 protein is CASSQGNRGGYGYTF. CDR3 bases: TGCGCCAGCAGCCAAGGGAACAGGGGTGGGTATGGCTACACCTTC.

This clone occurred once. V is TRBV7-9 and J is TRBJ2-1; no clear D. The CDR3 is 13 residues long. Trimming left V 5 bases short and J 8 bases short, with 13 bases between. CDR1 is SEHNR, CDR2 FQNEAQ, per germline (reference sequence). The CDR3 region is CASSPTMIDEQFF. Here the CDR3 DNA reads TGTGCCAGCAGCCCAACAATGATCGATGAGCAGTTCTTC.